The present entry profiles one T cell receptor (beta chain) with its context. The data are from a study of blood T cell repertoires in COVID-19. For the study at large: Spain, Italy and the United States supplied samples that represented acute and convalescent COVID-19. The analysed material was cDNA or gDNA that came from T cells, B-cell-depleted T cells, or PBMCs.

V was clipped by 7 bases and J by 2 bases; unmatched bases: 9. This CDR3 is built from 15 residues. Germline loops: CDR1 SNHLY, CDR2 FYNNEI. In the source study's methods: Counts of nucleated cells, estimated from reference gene primer amplification, were obtained. Libraries were prepared by immunoSEQ multiplex PCR; TCRdb keeps only in-frame clonotypes and omits some of them. V and J calls and clone size follow that table, whereas D and trimming were derived from the DNA. The repertoire has more than 150,000 clones, approximately 83% of them found once; the top ten carry less than 3.5%. The sequenced sample consisted of peripheral blood. The V call is TRBV2, the J call TRBJ2-7; 9 bases are a match to TRBD1. The sequence derives from a woman in her sixties with acute or convalescent COVID-19. CDR3 coding DNA: TGTGCCAGCACCTTCTCCGGGACAGGGCCCTACGAGCAGTACTTC. This codes for CASTFSGTGPYEQYF. Based on the CDR3 plus reference TRBV2 and TRBJ2-7, the full variable domain is EPEVTQTPSHQVTQMGQEVILRCVPISNHLYFYWYRQILGQKVEFLVSFYNNEISEKSEIFDDQFSVERPDGSNFTLKIRSTKLEDSAMYFCASTFSGTGPYEQYFGPGTRLTVT.